The 29 T cell receptor beta chains below were found in one sample sequenced in a study of Ad26.COV2.S vaccination and SARS-CoV-2 variants. Libraries were prepared by immunoSEQ multiplex PCR; TCRdb keeps only in-frame clonotypes and omits some of them. Found here are under 550,000 clones, more than 80% of them singletons; the top ten hold 12%. Treatment defined: about 20 received Ad26.COV2.S at low or high dose, single or two shots; roughly five received placebo; per-sample allocation not given. The investigators took samples on day 63 after the first vaccine or placebo injection. The sample consisted of peripheral blood, taken in a trial of Ad26.COV2.S vaccine versus placebo. The receptor set was obtained from a person aged 18 to 65 who received the Ad26.COV2.S COVID-19 vaccine or a placebo.

V gene TRBV5-5 combines with J gene TRBJ2-1, with D perhaps matching TRBD2 (5 bases). The V and J ends lost 0 bases and 9 bases respectively, with 13 bases between them. Germline CDR1 and CDR2: SGHKS and YYEKEE (reference sequence). CDR3 length equals 14 residues. The CDR3 is CASSLGVGEPEQFF. CDR3 DNA: TGTGCCAGCAGCTTGGGGGTGGGAGAACCTGAGCAGTTCTTC.

The V and J genes are TRBV6-6 and TRBJ2-4, with D unresolved. Trimming took 5 bases from V and 1 from J, leaving 24 bases between them. Germline lookup yields CDR1 MNHNY and CDR2 SVGAGI (reference sequence). The CDR3 totals 19 residues. The DNA of the CDR3 is TGTGCCAGCAGTCGGTTTGGGGTACCCACAGAGTTGGCCAAAAACATTCAGTACTTC. Translation gives CASSRFGVPTELAKNIQYF.

The chain employs TRBV5-4 and TRBJ2-3; D remains ambiguous. V dropped 5 bases and J dropped 0 bases, with 10 bases sitting between them. The CDR3 has 14 residues. Per germline, CDR1 SGHNT and CDR2 YYREEE (reference sequence). The CDR3, as DNA: TGTGCCAGCAGTAGGCAGGCAAGCACAGATACGCAGTATTTT. Residues: CASSRQASTDTQYF.

This clone was counted between two and nine times. Other DNA sequences within the sample encode an identical CDR3. The V and J genes are TRBV7-9 and TRBJ1-3, with 9 bases lining up with TRBD1. V gave up 5 bases and J gave up 4 bases; unmatched junction bases: 6. CDR3 length: 15 amino acids. In germline, CDR1 is SEHNR, CDR2 FQNEAQ (reference sequence). The CDR3 DNA follows: TGTGCCAGCAGCCTCGGGACAGGGCCGGGAAACACCATATATTTT. This gives the protein CASSLGTGPGNTIYF. The variable domain in full, completed from reference TRBV7-9 and TRBJ1-3, reads DTGVSQNPRHKITKRGQNVTFRCDPISEHNRLYWYRQTLGQGPEFLTYFQNEAQLEKSRLLSDRFSAERPKGSFSTLEIQRTEQGDSAMYLCASSLGTGPGNTIYFGEGSWLTVV.

CDR3 region: CASILMDRANTGELFF. CDR3 nucleotide sequence: TGTGCCAGCATCCTCATGGACCGTGCGAACACCGGGGAGCTGTTTTTT. This rearrangement joins TRBV7-9 to TRBJ2-2; no clear D gene. The germline V gene has CDR1 SEHNR and CDR2 FQNEAQ (reference sequence). V was clipped by 7 bases and J by 0 bases, with 15 bases between them. The CDR3 is 16 residues long. Looking up the rest from reference TRBV7-9 and TRBJ2-2 gives the full variable domain: DTGVSQNPRHKITKRGQNVTFRCDPISEHNRLYWYRQTLGQGPEFLTYFQNEAQLEKSRLLSDRFSAERPKGSFSTLEIQRTEQGDSAMYLCASILMDRANTGELFFGEGSRLTVL.

The chain couples TRBV18 to TRBJ2-1, with 11 bases matching TRBD2. The ends lost 3 bases at V and 8 bases at J; junction bases unmatched: 6. CDR3 length: 15 residues. Per the germline V gene, CDR1 is KGHSH and CDR2 is LQKENI. The CDR3 DNA sequence: TGTGCCAGCTCACCCCTAGCGGGAGGAAAGCATGAGCAGTTCTTC. This gives the protein CASSPLAGGKHEQFF.

The chain has TRBV3-1 (or the pseudogene TRBV3-2) and TRBJ2-7, with TRBD1 matching over 7 bases. Germline V lookup: CDR1 LGHDT, CDR2 YNNKEL (reference sequence). V was pared by 3 bases and J by 6 bases, with 5 bases of the junction left unmatched. The CDR3 has 13 amino acids. The CDR3 protein is CASSHLSGGEQYF. The CDR3 DNA reads TGTGCCAGCAGCCACCTATCAGGGGGCGAGCAGTACTTC.

For the CDR3, the DNA is TGTGCCAGTAACAGGCGAGGGGCCAACGTCCTGACTTTC. This encodes CASNRRGANVLTF. V is TRBV19 and J is TRBJ2-6; D may be TRBD1 (5 bases). V was clipped by 7 bases and J by 4 bases, with 8 bases between them. The CDR3 is 13 residues long. Germline V gene data show CDR1 as LNHDA and CDR2 as SQIVND (reference sequence). Variable domain in full (rest from reference TRBV19 and TRBJ2-6): DGGITQSPKYLFRKEGQNVTLSCEQNLNHDAMYWYRQDPGQGLRLIYYSQIVNDFQKGDIAEGYSVSREKKESFPLTVTSAQKNPTAFYLCASNRRGANVLTFGAGSRLTVL.

V gene TRBV7-2 combines with J gene TRBJ2-1; tentatively, D is TRBD1 (6 bases). This CDR3 has 18 residues. Deletions cut 1 base from V and 0 bases from J, with 16 bases between. CDR1 is SGHTA, CDR2 FQGNSA, per germline. CDR3 sequence: CASSLVRWGRNSYNEQFF. The CDR3, as DNA: TGTGCCAGCAGCTTAGTGAGGTGGGGGCGGAACTCCTACAATGAGCAGTTCTTC.

The V gene is TRBV19, the J gene TRBJ2-7, with D maybe TRBD2 (6 bases). The CDR3 contains 12 residues. Looked up from germline, CDR1 is LNHDA and CDR2 is SQIVND (reference sequence). Trimming took off 3 bases at V and 10 bases at J, with 13 bases between the two ends. The chain's CDR3 is CASSIGGEFQYF. The DNA of the CDR3 is TGTGCCAGTAGTATCGGCGGGGAATTCCAGTACTTC.

V gene TRBV7-2 combines with J gene TRBJ2-7; 9 positions agree with TRBD1. CDR1 is SGHTA and CDR2 is FQGNSA in the germline V gene. The J segment lost 3 bases and the V segment lost 3 bases, leaving 6 bases of the junction unmatched. The CDR3 extends over 15 amino acids. The CDR3 DNA reads TGTGCCAGCAGCTTTATCGGGACAGGGTTCTACGAGCAGTACTTC. Translation: CASSFIGTGFYEQYF.

This chain links TRBV28 with TRBJ1-5; D remains unclear. In germline, CDR1 is MDHEN, CDR2 SYDVKM. Trimming removed 6 bases from V and 7 bases from J, with 16 bases in between. The length of the CDR3 is 14 residues. Here the CDR3 DNA reads TGTGCCAGCAGCCTGCTACTCGCGGAACAGCCCCAGCATTTT. The encoded protein is CASSLLLAEQPQHF.

The gene calls are TRBV6-2 or TRBV6-3 and TRBJ1-5; possibly TRBD1 for D (5 bases). Per the germline V gene, CDR1 is MNHEY and CDR2 is SVGEGT. The CDR3 consists of 13 residues. Trimming cost V 3 bases and J 7 bases, with 10 bases left between them. DNA of the CDR3: TGTGCCAGCAGTTATGCAGGGACGCAGCCCCAGCATTTT. This codes for CASSYAGTQPQHF.

The V call is TRBV24-1, the J call TRBJ2-5, with a possible D match to TRBD2 (5 bases). The ends were cut back, 4 bases at V and 5 bases at J, with 16 bases in the middle. The CDR3 runs to 15 residues. Germline V gene lookup returns CDR1 KGHDR and CDR2 SFDVKD. The CDR3 nucleotides are TGTGCCACCAGTGACCCTCGGGATTTCTGGGAGACCCAGTACTTC. Its protein product is CATSDPRDFWETQYF.

This clone showed up just a few times. The chain recombines TRBV28 with TRBJ1-2; D uncertain. This CDR3 has 13 amino acids. CDR1 is MDHEN and CDR2 is SYDVKM in the germline V gene. The V end was cut by 3 bases, the J end by 9 bases, with 14 bases between. The CDR3 here is CASSLSGPKSYTF. DNA for the CDR3: TGTGCCAGCAGTTTGAGCGGCCCGAAAAGCTACACCTTC.

This clone came up once. The chain links TRBV10-3 to TRBJ2-5, with TRBD2 identical over 8 bases. Trimming took 0 bases from V and 8 from J; bases not matched to a gene: 5. CDR1 and CDR2 from the germline V gene are ENHRY and SYGVKD. The CDR3 covers 14 residues. CDR3 sequence reads: CAISESTGGLTQYF. In DNA form, the CDR3 reads TGTGCCATCAGTGAGTCAACGGGAGGGTTAACCCAGTACTTC.

V is TRBV5-5 and J is TRBJ1-1, with D possibly being TRBD1 (6 bases). Trimming left V 5 bases short and J 1 base short, with 18 bases between. The CDR3 is 16 amino acids. The germline V gene has CDR1 SGHKS and CDR2 YYEKEE (reference sequence). This chain's CDR3 is CASSWGAGNRNTEAFF. The DNA for the CDR3 is TGTGCCAGCAGTTGGGGGGCCGGGAATCGGAACACTGAAGCTTTCTTT.

This clone has a single count. This sample also contains other DNA sequences that code for the same CDR3. This rearrangement joins TRBV4-3 to TRBJ2-1; 9 nucleotides line up with TRBD2. The CDR3 covers 16 residues. CDR1 is LGHNA and CDR2 is YSLEER in the germline V gene. Germline trimming cut 3 bases from V and 8 bases from J; bases unmatched to any gene: 11. CDR3 bases: TGCGCCAGCAGCCAGGATTATAGCGGGAGAGGAGATGAGCAGTTCTTC. It translates to CASSQDYSGRGDEQFF.

The chain is built from TRBV27 and TRBJ2-1; 10 bases agree with TRBD2. CDR1 is MNHEY and CDR2 is SMNVEV in the germline V gene (reference sequence). V gave up 1 base and J gave up 6 bases; unmatched junction bases: 3. The CDR3 runs 15 residues. CDR3 sequence: CASSLLAGGPNEQFF. The CDR3 DNA follows: TGTGCCAGCAGTTTATTAGCGGGAGGCCCCAATGAGCAGTTCTTC.

The gene calls are TRBV28 and TRBJ1-2, with D possibly being TRBD1 (5 bases). Germline lookup yields CDR1 MDHEN and CDR2 SYDVKM. Trimming cost V 1 base and J 4 bases, with 10 bases left between them. This CDR3 has 14 amino acids. The CDR3 coding sequence is TGTGCCAGCAGTTTATCCGTCGGGGGCTATGGCTACACCTTC. Encoded protein: CASSLSVGGYGYTF.

The chain links TRBV27 to TRBJ2-1; 8 nucleotides match TRBD2. The germline CDR1 and CDR2 sequences are MNHEY and SMNVEV (reference sequence). The V gene end was trimmed by 0 bases and the J gene end by 4 bases; junction bases not matched to a gene: 14. CDR3 size: 19 residues. The CDR3 region is CASSLSGQGLAGSYNEQFF. DNA of the CDR3: TGTGCCAGCAGTTTATCGGGCCAGGGGTTAGCGGGATCGTACAATGAGCAGTTCTTC.

The chain carries TRBV5-6 and TRBJ2-7; D possibly matches TRBD1 or TRBD2 (6 bases each). There are 13 residues in the CDR3. Trimming took 5 bases from V and 7 from J, leaving 16 bases between them. Germline V gives CDR1 SGHDT, CDR2 YYEEEE. The DNA of the CDR3 is TGTGCCAGCAGTCGACCGGGGGCGGGGGAGCAGTACTTC. Its translation is CASSRPGAGEQYF.

CDR3 DNA: TGTGCCAGCAGTAGAACAGATACGCAGTATTTT. This gives the protein CASSRTDTQYF. The genes are TRBV12-3 or TRBV12-4 and TRBJ2-3, with D unresolved. This CDR3 region has 11 residues. The ends were cut back, 5 bases at V and 3 bases at J, with 3 bases in the middle.

This clone was detected once. The rearrangement joins TRBV30 to TRBJ1-1; 7 bases are shared with TRBD1. The CDR3 consists of 14 residues. CDR1 GTSNPN and CDR2 SVGIG come from the germline V gene (reference sequence). The CDR3 DNA is TGTGCAATAATCGGGACAGACCTGAACACTGAAGCTTTCTTT. It yields the protein CAIIGTDLNTEAFF.

In this sample, this clone turned up once. The chain carries TRBV30 and TRBJ2-1; TRBD2 aligns across 16 bases. The CDR3 has 17 amino acids. CDR1 GTSNPN and CDR2 SVGIG come from the germline V gene (reference sequence). V trimming: 2 bases; J trimming: 9 bases; junction bases outside the gene matches: 10. The CDR3 region is CAWSSPQGLAGGSEQFF. The DNA for the CDR3 is TGTGCCTGGAGTTCGCCTCAGGGACTAGCGGGAGGGAGTGAGCAGTTCTTC.

The rearrangement uses TRBV30 and TRBJ2-1; D gene unclear. Per germline, CDR1 GTSNPN and CDR2 SVGIG (reference sequence). Trimming cost V 4 bases and J 4 bases, with 11 bases left between them. CDR3 length equals 13 residues. CDR3 residues: CAWTGRPYNEQFF. DNA of the CDR3: TGTGCCTGGACCGGAAGGCCTTACAATGAGCAGTTCTTC.

Only one count was recorded for this clone. The CDR3 reads CASSFKQGYISGYTF. CDR3 bases: TGTGCCAGCAGTTTCAAACAGGGGTACATATCTGGCTACACCTTC. The chain has TRBV6-5 and TRBJ1-2, with 7 bases fitting TRBD1. V gave up 4 bases and J gave up 7 bases; unmatched junction bases: 12. The CDR3 runs 15 residues. Germline V gene data show CDR1 as MNHEY and CDR2 as SVGAGI.

This sequence joins TRBV6-6 and TRBJ1-1; no clear D gene. CDR3 size: 13 residues. Per the germline V gene, CDR1 is MNHNY and CDR2 is SVGAGI (reference sequence). The ends were cut back, 0 bases at V and 4 bases at J, with 6 bases in the middle. CDR3 protein: CASSYSHRTEAFF. As DNA, the CDR3 is TGTGCCAGCAGTTACTCACATCGCACTGAAGCTTTCTTT.

This clone was counted a few times. The chain recombines TRBV4-1 with TRBJ1-3, with D possibly being TRBD1 (6 bases). CDR3 length: 18 residues. Trimming removed 0 bases at V and 0 bases at J, with 15 bases between. Per the germline V gene, CDR1 is MGHRA and CDR2 is YSYEKL. CDR3 DNA: TGCGCCAGCAGCCAAGATCCCCAGGGGAAGGTCTCTGGAAACACCATATATTTT. This codes for CASSQDPQGKVSGNTIYF.